A selection of T cell receptor beta chains follows, all from one sample in a study of T cell clones after liver transplantation. TCRdb's table, derived via immunoSEQ multiplex PCR, lists solely in-frame clones and lacks some. The table includes about 80,000 clones, roughly 82% detected once. The sample was CD4+ T cells from blood, taken almost 47 months after liver transplant. Receptors were obtained from a human patient who received a liver transplant. The T cells may come from the graft donor. Each CDR3 is given with its conserved first and last residue. A D gene is named only where the DNA matches it firmly. Expanded clones get a size class; other rows say once, few or many, or leave the size out.

j_call: TRBJ2-6
d_call: NA
v_call: TRBV19
clone_size: NA
cdr3_nt: TGTGCCAGTAGTATAATGGGGTGGGCGGGGGCCAACGTCCTGACTTTC
cdr3_aa: CASSIMGWAGANVLTF

j_call: TRBJ2-7
d_call: TRBD2
v_call: TRBV5-1
clone_size: NA
cdr3_nt: TGCGCCAGCAGGATTAATGCGGGAGCCTACGAGCAGTACTTC
cdr3_aa: CASRINAGAYEQYF

j_call: TRBJ2-2
d_call: TRBD1
v_call: TRBV19
clone_size: NA
cdr3_nt: TGTGCCAGTAGGCAGACAGGGACCGGGGAGCTGTTTTTT
cdr3_aa: CASRQTGTGELFF

j_call: TRBJ2-3
d_call: TRBD2
v_call: TRBV14
clone_size: NA
cdr3_nt: TGTGCCAGCAGCCGGACTAGCGGGAGGGCCGATACGCAGTATTTT
cdr3_aa: CASSRTSGRADTQYF

j_call: TRBJ1-2
d_call: NA
v_call: TRBV5-1
clone_size: NA
cdr3_nt: TGCGCCAGCAGCGGGGTCGGGAATGCTAACTATGGCTACACCTTC
cdr3_aa: CASSGVGNANYGYTF

j_call: TRBJ1-3
d_call: NA
v_call: TRBV7-9
clone_size: NA
cdr3_nt: TGTGCCAGCAGCTTAGGGATTGCTGGAAACACCATATATTTT
cdr3_aa: CASSLGIAGNTIYF

j_call: TRBJ2-5
d_call: NA
v_call: TRBV18
clone_size: NA
cdr3_nt: TGTGCCAGCTCTCGGGGAGAGACCCAGTACTTC
cdr3_aa: CASSRGETQYF

j_call: TRBJ1-5
d_call: NA
v_call: TRBV28
clone_size: NA
cdr3_nt: TGTGCCAGCAGCCCAAGGCGTACGAGCAATCAGCCCCAGCATTTT
cdr3_aa: CASSPRRTSNQPQHF

j_call: TRBJ1-2
d_call: NA
v_call: TRBV19
clone_size: once
cdr3_nt: TGTGCCAGTAGACGGGGGATCTATGGCTACACCTTC
cdr3_aa: CASRRGIYGYTF

j_call: TRBJ2-5
d_call: TRBD2
v_call: TRBV20-1
clone_size: NA
cdr3_nt: TGCAGTGCTACCGGGAGGGAGACCCAGTACTTC
cdr3_aa: CSATGRETQYF

j_call: TRBJ1-3
d_call: NA
v_call: TRBV6-5
clone_size: NA
cdr3_nt: TGTGCCAGCTCCCCGGACAGCTCTGGAAACACCATATATTTT
cdr3_aa: CASSPDSSGNTIYF

j_call: TRBJ2-1
d_call: NA
v_call: TRBV7-6
clone_size: NA
cdr3_nt: TGTGCCAGCAGCTTATACAGTGGGGGCGGGAGAGTATCCTACAATGAGCAGTTCTTC
cdr3_aa: CASSLYSGGGRVSYNEQFF

j_call: TRBJ1-1
d_call: NA
v_call: TRBV29-1
clone_size: NA
cdr3_nt: TGCAGCGCACACCTTTGGGCAGGGGATAACACTGAAGCTTTCTTT
cdr3_aa: CSAHLWAGDNTEAFF

j_call: TRBJ1-4
d_call: NA
v_call: TRBV4-3
clone_size: NA
cdr3_nt: TGCGCCAGCAGCCAAGACCCCACAGGAAGTGAAAAACTGTTTTTT
cdr3_aa: CASSQDPTGSEKLFF

j_call: TRBJ1-5
d_call: NA
v_call: TRBV18
clone_size: NA
cdr3_nt: TGTGCCAGCTCACCACAGGGGGGGGATAGCAATCAGCCCCAGCATTTT
cdr3_aa: CASSPQGGDSNQPQHF

j_call: TRBJ2-1
d_call: NA
v_call: TRBV30
clone_size: NA
cdr3_nt: TGTGCCTGGAGAAGGAACCCTAGCGTATACTACAATGAGCAGTTCTTC
cdr3_aa: CAWRRNPSVYYNEQFF

j_call: TRBJ2-7
d_call: NA
v_call: TRBV5-6
clone_size: NA
cdr3_nt: TGTGCCAGCAGCTTTGTACAGAGCTCCTACGAGCAGTACTTC
cdr3_aa: CASSFVQSSYEQYF

j_call: TRBJ1-4
d_call: NA
v_call: TRBV6-6
clone_size: NA
cdr3_nt: TGTGCCAGCAGTTACTCCCGGGGTAATGAAAAACTGTTTTTT
cdr3_aa: CASSYSRGNEKLFF